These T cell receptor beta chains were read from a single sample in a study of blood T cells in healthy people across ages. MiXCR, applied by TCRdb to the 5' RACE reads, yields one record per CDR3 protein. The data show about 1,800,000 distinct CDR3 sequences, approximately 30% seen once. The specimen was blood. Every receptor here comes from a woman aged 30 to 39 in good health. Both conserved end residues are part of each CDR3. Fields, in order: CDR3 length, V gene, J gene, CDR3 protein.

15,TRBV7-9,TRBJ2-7,CASSRSGGASYEQYF
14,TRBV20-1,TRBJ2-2,CSARVHRVTGELFF
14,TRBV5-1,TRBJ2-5,CASSLPGQEETQYF
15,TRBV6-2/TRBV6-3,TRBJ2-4,CASSFRALAKNIQYF
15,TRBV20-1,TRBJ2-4,CSAPRRQSAKNIQYF
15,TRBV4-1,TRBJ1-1,CASSRNDRGGTEAFF
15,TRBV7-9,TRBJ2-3,CASIRTDLPADTQYF
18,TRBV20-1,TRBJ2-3,CSAPPLAGDRLGTDTQYF
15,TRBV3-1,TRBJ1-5,CASSQDSGGHQPQHF
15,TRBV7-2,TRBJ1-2,CASSLRGHGNYDYTF
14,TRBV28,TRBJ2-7,CASDWTGAIYEQYF
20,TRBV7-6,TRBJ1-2,CASSLEGRGQGARWKDGYTF
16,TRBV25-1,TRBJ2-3,CASSDWVTGGADTQYF
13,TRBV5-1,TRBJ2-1,CASSTGTTLEQFF